This T cell receptor (beta chain) was profiled in a study of beta chain features in type 1 diabetes. Study in general: Patient and healthy donor groups were alike in age, gender and cell yields. Findings and caveats of the study: The question left open here concerned HLA type influencing TCRB rearrangement.

Comments on this clone: Antigen: not known.

The whole isolated RNA underwent reverse transcription, so sequencing captured expressed TCRB transcripts. Libraries were prepared by immunoSEQ multiplex PCR; TCRdb keeps only in-frame clonotypes and omits some of them. The sample holds 400,000 to 450,000 clones, approximately 14% seen once. This CDR3 spans 14 amino acids. Trimming took off 1 base at V and 5 bases at J, with 11 bases between the two ends. The germline V gene has CDR1 SSHAT and CDR2 FNYEAQ (reference sequence). J is TRBJ2-5 and V is TRBV7-7; no reliable D call. Sequenced: naive CD4+ T cells from blood. The receptor comes from a man younger than 40 in good health. CDR3 loop: CASSLDARSETQYF. For the CDR3, the DNA is TGTGCCAGCAGCTTAGATGCCCGATCGGAGACCCAGTACTTC. The variable domain in full, completed from reference TRBV7-7 and TRBJ2-5, reads GAGVSQSPRYKVTKRGQDVTLRCDPISSHATLYWYQQALGQGPEFLTYFNYEAQPDKSGLPSDRFSAERPEGSISTLTIQRTEQRDSAMYRCASSLDARSETQYFGPGTRLLVL.